The sequence of this TCR beta chain was determined in a study of T cell repertoires in cytomegalovirus infection. This clonotype occurred many times. Its target is unknown. Overall study findings and caveats: Dominant in the ex vivo response were TCR beta clonotypes restricted by HLA-C and specific for CMV.

From the reads, TCRdb called clonotypes with MiXCR, one entry per CDR3 protein. The table includes fewer than 1,000,000 distinct CDR3 sequences, 25% to 40% detected once. The sequence derives from a human donor in good health (CMV status not recorded). Some clones in this sample may be carry-over from other donors' samples. The source material was cultured CD8+ T cells from PBMCs, sampled from culture after CMV antigen stimulation.

Here the CDR3 reads CASSLLAGESTDTQYF. In nucleotides, the CDR3 is TGTGCCAGCAGCTTACTGGCGGGGGAGAGCACAGATACGCAGTATTTT. This rearrangement joins TRBV11-2 to TRBJ2-3; 7 bases are a match to TRBD2. Germline loops: CDR1 SGHAT, CDR2 FQNNGV. The V segment lost 2 bases and the J segment 0 bases; nucleotides outside the gene matches: 5. CDR3 length equals 16 residues.